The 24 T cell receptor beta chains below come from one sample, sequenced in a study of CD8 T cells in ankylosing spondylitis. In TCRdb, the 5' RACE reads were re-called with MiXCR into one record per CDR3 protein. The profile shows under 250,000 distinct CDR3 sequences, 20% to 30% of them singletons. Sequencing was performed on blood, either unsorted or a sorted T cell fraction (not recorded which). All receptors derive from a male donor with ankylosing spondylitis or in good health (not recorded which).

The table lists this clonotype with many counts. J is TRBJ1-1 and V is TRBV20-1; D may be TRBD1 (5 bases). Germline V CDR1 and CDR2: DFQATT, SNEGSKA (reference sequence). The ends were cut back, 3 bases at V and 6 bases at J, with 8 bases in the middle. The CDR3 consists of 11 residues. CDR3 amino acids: CSARMGAEAFF. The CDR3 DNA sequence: TGCAGTGCTAGGATGGGGGCTGAAGCTTTCTTT.

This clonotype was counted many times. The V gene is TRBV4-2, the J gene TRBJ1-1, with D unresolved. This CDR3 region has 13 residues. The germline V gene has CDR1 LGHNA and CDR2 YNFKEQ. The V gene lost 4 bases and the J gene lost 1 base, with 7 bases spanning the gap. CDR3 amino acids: CASSLQTNTEAFF. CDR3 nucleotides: TGTGCCAGCAGCCTACAGACGAACACTGAAGCTTTCTTT.

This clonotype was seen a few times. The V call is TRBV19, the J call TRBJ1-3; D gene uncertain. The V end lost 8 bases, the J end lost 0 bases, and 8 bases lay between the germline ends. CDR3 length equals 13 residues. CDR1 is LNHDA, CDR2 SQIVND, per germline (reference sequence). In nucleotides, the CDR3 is TGTGCCAGTGGACGGAACTCTGGAAACACCATATATTTT. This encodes CASGRNSGNTIYF.

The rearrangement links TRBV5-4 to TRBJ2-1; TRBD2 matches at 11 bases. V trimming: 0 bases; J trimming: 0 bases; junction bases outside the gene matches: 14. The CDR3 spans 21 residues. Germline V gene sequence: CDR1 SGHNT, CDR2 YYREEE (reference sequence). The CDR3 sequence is CASSLADIGTSGRSSYNEQFF. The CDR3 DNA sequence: TGTGCCAGCAGCTTGGCCGATATCGGGACTAGCGGAAGATCCTCCTACAATGAGCAGTTCTTC. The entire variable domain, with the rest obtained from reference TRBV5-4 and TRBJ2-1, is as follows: ETGVTQSPTHLIKTRGQQVTLRCSSQSGHNTVSWYQQALGQGPQFIFQYYREEENGRGNFPPRFSGLQFPNYSSELNVNALELDDSALYLCASSLADIGTSGRSSYNEQFFGPGTRLTVL.

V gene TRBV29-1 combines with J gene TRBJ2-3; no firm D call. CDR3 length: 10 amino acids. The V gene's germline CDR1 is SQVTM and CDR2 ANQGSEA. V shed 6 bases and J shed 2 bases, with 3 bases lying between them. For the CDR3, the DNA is TGCAGCGTCAACACAGATACGCAGTATTTT. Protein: CSVNTDTQYF.

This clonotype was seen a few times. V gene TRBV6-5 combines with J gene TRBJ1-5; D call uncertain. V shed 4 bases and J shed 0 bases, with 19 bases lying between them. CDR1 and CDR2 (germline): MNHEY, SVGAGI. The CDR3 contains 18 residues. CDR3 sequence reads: CASSSGAPDTNSNQPQHF. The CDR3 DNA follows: TGTGCCAGCAGTTCCGGCGCTCCCGACACGAATAGCAATCAGCCCCAGCATTTT.

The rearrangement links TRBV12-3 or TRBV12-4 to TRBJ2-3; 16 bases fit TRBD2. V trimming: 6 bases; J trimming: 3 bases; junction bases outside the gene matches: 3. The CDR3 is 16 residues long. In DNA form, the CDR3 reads TGTGCCAGCAGCCCGGGACTAGCGGGAGGGACAGATACGCAGTATTTT. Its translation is CASSPGLAGGTDTQYF.

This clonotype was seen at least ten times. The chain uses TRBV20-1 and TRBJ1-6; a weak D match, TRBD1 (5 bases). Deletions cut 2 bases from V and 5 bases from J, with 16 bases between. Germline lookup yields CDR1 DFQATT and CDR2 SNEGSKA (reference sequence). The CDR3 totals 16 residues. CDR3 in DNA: TGCAGTGCTAGAAAAAGACAGACGACAAATAATTCACCCCTCCACTTT. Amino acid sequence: CSARKRQTTNNSPLHF.

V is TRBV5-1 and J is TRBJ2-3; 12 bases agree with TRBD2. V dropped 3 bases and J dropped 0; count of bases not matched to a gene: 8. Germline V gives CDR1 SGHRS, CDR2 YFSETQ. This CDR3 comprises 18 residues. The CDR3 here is CASSSPGLAGYSTDTQYF. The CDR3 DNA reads TGCGCCAGCAGCTCCCCCGGACTAGCGGGATATAGCACAGATACGCAGTATTTT.

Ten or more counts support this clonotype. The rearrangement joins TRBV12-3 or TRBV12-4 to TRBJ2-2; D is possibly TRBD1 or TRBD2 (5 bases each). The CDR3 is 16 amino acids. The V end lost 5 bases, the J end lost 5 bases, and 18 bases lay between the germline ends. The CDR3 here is CASSLSGPGGTGELFF. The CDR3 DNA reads TGTGCCAGCAGTCTCTCAGGGCCCGGCGGGACCGGGGAGCTGTTTTTT.

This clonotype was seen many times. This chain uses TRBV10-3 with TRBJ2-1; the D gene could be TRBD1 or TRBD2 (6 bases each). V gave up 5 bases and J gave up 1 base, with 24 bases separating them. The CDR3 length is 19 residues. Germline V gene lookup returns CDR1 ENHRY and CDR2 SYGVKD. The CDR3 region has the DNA TGTGCCATCAGTAATCTCGTTGGGGGACTCAGGGGTTCCTACAATGAGCAGTTCTTC. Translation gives CAISNLVGGLRGSYNEQFF.

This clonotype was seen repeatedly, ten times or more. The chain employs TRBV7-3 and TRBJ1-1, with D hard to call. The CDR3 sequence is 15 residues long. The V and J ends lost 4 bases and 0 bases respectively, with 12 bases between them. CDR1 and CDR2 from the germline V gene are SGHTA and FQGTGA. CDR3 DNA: TGTGCCAGCAGCTCCCTGACGGTCTTGAACACTGAAGCTTTCTTT. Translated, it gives CASSSLTVLNTEAFF.

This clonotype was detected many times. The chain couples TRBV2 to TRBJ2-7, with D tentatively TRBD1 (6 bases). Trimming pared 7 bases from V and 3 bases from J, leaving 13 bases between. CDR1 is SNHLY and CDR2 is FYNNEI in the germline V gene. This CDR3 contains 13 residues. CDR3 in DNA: TGTGCCAGCACTGACCGAGGGGGCTACGAGCAGTACTTC. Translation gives CASTDRGGYEQYF.

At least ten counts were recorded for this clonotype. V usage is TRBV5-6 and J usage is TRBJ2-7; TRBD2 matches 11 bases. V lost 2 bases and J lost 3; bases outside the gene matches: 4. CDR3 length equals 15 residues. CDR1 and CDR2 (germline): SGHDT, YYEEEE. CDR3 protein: CASSLVAGGVYEQYF. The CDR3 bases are TGTGCCAGCAGCTTAGTAGCGGGAGGGGTCTACGAGCAGTACTTC.

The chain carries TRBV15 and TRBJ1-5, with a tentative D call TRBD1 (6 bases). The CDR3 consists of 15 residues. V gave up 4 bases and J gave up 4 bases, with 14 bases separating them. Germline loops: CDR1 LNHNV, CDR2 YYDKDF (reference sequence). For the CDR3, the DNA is TGTGCCACCAGCATAACACAGGGAAAAAATCAGCCCCAGCATTTT. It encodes CATSITQGKNQPQHF.

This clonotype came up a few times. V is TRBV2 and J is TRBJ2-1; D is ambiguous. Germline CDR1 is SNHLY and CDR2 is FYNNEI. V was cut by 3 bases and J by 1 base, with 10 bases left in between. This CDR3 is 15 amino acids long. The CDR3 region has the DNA TGTGCCAGCAGTGATCAGCGCCGTTCCTACAATGAGCAGTTCTTC. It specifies CASSDQRRSYNEQFF.

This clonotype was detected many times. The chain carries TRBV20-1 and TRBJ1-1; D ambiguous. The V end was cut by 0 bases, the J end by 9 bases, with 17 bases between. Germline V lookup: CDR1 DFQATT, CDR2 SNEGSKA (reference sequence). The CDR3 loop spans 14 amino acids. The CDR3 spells CSARDLEAPTQAFF. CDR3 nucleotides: TGCAGTGCTAGAGATCTCGAGGCTCCTACACAAGCTTTCTTT.

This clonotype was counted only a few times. The CDR3 sequence: CSADSGSYTGELFF. Here the CDR3 DNA reads TGCAGTGCGGACAGCGGAAGTTACACCGGGGAGCTGTTTTTT. This chain connects TRBV20-1 to TRBJ2-2; maybe TRBD1 (6 bases). Between the trimmed V and J ends, which lost 6 bases and 3 bases, there was a span of 14 bases. This CDR3 region has 14 residues. Germline V gene data show CDR1 as DFQATT and CDR2 as SNEGSKA (reference sequence).

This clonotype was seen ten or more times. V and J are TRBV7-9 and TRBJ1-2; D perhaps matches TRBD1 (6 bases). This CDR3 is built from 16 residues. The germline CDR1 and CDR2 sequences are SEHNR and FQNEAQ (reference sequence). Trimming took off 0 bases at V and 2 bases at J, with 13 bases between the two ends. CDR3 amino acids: CASSLATSTGNYGYTF. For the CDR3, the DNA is TGTGCCAGCAGCTTAGCCACCTCCACAGGGAACTATGGCTACACCTTC.

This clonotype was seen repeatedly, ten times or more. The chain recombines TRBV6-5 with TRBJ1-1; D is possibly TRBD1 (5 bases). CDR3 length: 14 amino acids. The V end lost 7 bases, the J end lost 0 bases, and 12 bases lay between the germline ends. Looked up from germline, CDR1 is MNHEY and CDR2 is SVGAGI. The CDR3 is CASMLGGVNTEAFF. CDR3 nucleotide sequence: TGTGCCAGCATGTTGGGGGGGGTGAACACTGAAGCTTTCTTT.

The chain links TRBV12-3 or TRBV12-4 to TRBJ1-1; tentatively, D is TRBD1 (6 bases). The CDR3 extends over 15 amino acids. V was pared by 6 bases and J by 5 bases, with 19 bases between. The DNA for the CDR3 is TGTGCCAGCAGGCGGACAGTGGGGAAGTGGACTGAAGCTTTCTTT. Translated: CASRRTVGKWTEAFF.

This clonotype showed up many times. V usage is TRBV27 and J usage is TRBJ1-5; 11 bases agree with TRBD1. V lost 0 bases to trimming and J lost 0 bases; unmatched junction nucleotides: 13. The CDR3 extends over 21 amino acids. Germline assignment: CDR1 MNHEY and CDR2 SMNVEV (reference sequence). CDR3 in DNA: TGTGCCAGCAGTTTATCGGACCCCCCGGGACAGGGGGTGTATAGCAATCAGCCCCAGCATTTT. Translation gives CASSLSDPPGQGVYSNQPQHF.

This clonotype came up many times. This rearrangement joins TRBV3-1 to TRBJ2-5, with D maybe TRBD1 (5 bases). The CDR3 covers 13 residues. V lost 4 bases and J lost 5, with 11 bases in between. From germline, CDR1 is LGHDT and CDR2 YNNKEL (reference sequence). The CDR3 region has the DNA TGTGCCAGCAGCCTGACAGCTGGCGAGACCCAGTACTTC. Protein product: CASSLTAGETQYF.

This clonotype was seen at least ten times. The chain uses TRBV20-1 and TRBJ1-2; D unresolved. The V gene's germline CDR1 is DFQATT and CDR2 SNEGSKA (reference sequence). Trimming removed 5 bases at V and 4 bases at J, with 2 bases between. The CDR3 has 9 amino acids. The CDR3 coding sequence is TGCAGTGCTTCCTATGGCTACACCTTC. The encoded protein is CSASYGYTF.